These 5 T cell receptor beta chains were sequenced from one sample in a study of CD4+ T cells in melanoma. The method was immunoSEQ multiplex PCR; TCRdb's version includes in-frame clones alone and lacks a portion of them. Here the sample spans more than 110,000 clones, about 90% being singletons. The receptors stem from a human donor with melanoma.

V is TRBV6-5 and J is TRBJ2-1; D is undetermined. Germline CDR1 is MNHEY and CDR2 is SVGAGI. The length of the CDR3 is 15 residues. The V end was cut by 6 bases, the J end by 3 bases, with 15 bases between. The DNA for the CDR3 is TGTGCCAGCAGGCGGCAGGTGGCTCTCTACAATGAGCAGTTCTTC. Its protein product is CASRRQVALYNEQFF.

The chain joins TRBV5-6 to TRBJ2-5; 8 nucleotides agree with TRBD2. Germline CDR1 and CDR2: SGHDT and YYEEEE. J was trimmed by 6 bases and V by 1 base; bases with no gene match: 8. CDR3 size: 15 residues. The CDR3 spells CASSLYSGGAQTQYF. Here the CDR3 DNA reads TGTGCCAGCAGCTTGTATTCCGGGGGGGCTCAGACCCAGTACTTC.

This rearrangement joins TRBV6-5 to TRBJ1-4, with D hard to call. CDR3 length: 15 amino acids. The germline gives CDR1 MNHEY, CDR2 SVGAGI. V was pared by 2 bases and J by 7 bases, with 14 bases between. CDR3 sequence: CASSYNVPMGEKLFF. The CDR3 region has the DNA TGTGCCAGCAGTTACAATGTCCCGATGGGTGAAAAACTGTTTTTT.

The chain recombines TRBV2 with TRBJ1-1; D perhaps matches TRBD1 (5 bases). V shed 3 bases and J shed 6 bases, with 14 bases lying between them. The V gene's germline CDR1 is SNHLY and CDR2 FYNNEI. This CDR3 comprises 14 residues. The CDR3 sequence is CASSDRDVTPEAFF. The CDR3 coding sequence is TGTGCCAGCAGTGACAGGGACGTCACCCCTGAAGCTTTCTTT.

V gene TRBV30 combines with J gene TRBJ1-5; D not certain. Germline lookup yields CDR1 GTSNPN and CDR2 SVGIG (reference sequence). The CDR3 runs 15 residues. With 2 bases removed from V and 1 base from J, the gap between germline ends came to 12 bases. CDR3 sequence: CAWSRGGSSNQPQHF. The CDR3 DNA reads TGTGCCTGGAGTCGCGGCGGAAGCAGCAATCAGCCCCAGCATTTT. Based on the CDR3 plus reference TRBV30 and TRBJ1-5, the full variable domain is SQTIHQWPATLVQPVGSPLSLECTVEGTSNPNLYWYRQAAGRGLQLLFYSVGIGQISSEVPQNLSASRPQDRQFILSSKKLLLSDSGFYLCAWSRGGSSNQPQHFGDGTRLSIL.